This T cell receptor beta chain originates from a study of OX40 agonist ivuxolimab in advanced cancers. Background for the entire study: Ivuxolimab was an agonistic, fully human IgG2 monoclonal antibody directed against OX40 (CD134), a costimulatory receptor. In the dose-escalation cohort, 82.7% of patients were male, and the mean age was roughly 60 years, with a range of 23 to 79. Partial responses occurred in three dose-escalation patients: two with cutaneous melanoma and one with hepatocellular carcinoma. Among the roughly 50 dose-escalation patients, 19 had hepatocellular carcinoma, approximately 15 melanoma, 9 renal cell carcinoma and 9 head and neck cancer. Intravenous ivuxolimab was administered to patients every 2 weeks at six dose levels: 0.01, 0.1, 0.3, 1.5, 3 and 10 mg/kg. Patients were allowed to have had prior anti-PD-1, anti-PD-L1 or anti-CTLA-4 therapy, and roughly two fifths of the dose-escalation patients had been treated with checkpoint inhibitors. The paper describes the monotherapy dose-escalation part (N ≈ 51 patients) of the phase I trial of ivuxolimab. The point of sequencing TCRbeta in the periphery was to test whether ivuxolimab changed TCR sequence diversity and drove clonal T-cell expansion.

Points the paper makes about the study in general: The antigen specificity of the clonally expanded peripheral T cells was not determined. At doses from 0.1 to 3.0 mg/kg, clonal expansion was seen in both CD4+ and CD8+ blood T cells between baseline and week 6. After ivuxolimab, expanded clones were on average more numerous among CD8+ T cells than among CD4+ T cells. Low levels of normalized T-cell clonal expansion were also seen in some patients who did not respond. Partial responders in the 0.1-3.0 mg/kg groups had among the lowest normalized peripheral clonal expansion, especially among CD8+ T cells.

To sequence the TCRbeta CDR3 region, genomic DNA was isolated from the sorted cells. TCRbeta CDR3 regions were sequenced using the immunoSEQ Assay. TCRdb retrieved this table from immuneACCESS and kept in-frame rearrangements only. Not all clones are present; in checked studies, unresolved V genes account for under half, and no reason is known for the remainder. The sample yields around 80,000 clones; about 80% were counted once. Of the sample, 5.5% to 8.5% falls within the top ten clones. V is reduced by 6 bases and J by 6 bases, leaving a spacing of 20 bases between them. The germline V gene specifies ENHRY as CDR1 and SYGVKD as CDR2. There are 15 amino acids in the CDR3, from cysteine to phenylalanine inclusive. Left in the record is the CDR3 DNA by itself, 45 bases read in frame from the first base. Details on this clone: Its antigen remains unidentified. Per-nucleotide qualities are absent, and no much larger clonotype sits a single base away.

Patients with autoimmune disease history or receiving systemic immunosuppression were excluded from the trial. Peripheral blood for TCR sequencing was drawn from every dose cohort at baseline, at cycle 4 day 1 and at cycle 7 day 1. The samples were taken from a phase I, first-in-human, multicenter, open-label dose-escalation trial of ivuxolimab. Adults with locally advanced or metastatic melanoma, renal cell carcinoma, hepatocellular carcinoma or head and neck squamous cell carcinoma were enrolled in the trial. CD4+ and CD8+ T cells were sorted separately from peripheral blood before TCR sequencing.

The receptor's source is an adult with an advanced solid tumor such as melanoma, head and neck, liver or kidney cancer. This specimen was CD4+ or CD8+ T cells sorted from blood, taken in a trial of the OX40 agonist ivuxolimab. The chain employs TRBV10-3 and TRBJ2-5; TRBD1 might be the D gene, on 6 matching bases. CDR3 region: CAISPTDSLLQTQYF. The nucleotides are TGTGCCATCAGCCCAACGGACAGTCTGCTCCAGACCCAGTACTTC.